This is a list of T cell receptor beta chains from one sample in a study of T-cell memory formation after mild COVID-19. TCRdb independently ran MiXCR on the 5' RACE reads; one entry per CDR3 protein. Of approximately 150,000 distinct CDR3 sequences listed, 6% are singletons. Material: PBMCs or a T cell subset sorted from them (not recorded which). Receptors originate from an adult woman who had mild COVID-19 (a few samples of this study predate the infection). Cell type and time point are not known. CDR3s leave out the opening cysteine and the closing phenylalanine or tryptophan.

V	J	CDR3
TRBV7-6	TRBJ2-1	ASSAGLAGGKNEQF
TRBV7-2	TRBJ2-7	ASSPGTGLSYEQY
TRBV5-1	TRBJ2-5	ASSAGGSATQY
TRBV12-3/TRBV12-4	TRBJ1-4	ASSYPGTFRNEKLF
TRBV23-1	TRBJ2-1	ASSRHRSSYNEQF
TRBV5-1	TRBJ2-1	ASSLARGGENEQF
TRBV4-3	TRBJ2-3	ASSQEINTGSGTDTQY
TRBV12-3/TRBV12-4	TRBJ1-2	ASSQKPGRAAYGYT
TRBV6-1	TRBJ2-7	ASSSSVYEQY
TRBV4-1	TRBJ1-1	ASSHGQGKGTEAF
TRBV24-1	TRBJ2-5	ATSEGETQY
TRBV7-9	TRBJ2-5	ASSFYGTETQY
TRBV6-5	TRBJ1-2	ASSYDRREGYT
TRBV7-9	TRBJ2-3	ASSLRMSTDTQY
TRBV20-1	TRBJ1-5	SARVRNSNQPQH
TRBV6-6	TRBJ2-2	ASLLWGARGTGELF
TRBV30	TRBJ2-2	AWSPGLGTGELF
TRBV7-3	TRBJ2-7	ASSLDVQYEQY
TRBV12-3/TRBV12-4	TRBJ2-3	ASNLGGLRTDTQY
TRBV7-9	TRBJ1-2	ASSLVSYGYT
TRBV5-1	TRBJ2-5	ASSLRQGQETQY
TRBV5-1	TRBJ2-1	ASSPASGRASNEQF
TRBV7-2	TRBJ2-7	ASSPTGATYEQY
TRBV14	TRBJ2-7	ASSPWDSSYEQY
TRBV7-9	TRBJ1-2	ASSLKSVLDYGYT
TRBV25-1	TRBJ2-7	ASKLGGAGEQY
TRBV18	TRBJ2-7	ASSYLDDYEQY
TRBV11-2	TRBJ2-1	ASSLGGLAGSRVYNEQF
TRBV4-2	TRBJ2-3	ASSRDRGPDTQY
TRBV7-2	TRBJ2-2	ASSLGPGPGELF
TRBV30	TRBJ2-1	AWSVSGSYNEQF
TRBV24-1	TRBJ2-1	ATSEPGLVFGEQF
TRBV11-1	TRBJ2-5	ASSPRTAQETQY
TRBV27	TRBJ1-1	ASSLSNNRGRLEAF
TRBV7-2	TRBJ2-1	ASSFLMSWQSNEQF